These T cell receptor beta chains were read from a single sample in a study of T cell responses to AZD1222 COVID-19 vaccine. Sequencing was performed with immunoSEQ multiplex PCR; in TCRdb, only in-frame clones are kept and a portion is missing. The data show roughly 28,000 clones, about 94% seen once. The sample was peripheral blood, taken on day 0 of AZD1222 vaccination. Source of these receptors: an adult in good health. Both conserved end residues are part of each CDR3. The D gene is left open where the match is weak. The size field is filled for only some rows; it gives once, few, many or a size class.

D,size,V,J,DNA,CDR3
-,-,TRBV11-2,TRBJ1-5,TGTGCCAGCAGCTTCTTGGTCACGAAAACTAGCAATCAGCCCCAGCATTTT,CASSFLVTKTSNQPQHF
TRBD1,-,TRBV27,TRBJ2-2,TGTGCCAGCAGATCCGGGACAGGAGGCGGGGAGCTGTTTTTT,CASRSGTGGGELFF
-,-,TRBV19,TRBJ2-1,TGTGCCAGTAGTATTGGTGGGGGTGGGAATGAGCAGTTCTTC,CASSIGGGGNEQFF
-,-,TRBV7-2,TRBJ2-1,TGTGCCAGCAGCGAGAGGGACCTCCGCCTACACAATGAGCAGTTCTTC,CASSERDLRLHNEQFF
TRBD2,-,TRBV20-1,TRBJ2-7,TGCAGTGCTAGTCGGACTAGCGGGAGGATCGAGCAGTACTTC,CSASRTSGRIEQYF
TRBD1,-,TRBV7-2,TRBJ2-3,TGTGCCAGCAGCTTAGGACAGGGTTCCACAAATACGCAGTATTTT,CASSLGQGSTNTQYF
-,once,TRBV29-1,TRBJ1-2,TGCAGCGTTGAAGCCCCGGTATTAGGCTACACCTTC,CSVEAPVLGYTF
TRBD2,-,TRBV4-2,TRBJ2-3,TGTGCCAGCAGCCAAGATATGGCTAGCGGGGGCCTCAGCACAGATACGCAGTATTTT,CASSQDMASGGLSTDTQYF
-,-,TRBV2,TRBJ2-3,TGTGCCAGCAGTCCTCTTGCAGACCCCACAGATACGCAGTATTTT,CASSPLADPTDTQYF
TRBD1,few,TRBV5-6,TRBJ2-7,TGTGCCAGCAGCTTAGTTCTGGACAGGCTGACCTACGAGCAGTACTTC,CASSLVLDRLTYEQYF
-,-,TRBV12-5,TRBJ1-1,TGTGCTGGGGGTTGGAGCGAGGACACTGAAGCTTTCTTT,CAGGWSEDTEAFF
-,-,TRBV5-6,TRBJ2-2,TGTGCCAGCAGCTTGGCCGGGCTGAACACCGGGGAGCTGTTTTTT,CASSLAGLNTGELFF
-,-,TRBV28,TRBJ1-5,TGTGCCAGCAGTTTGGGAGGGACTAAGAGCAATCAGCCCCAGCATTTT,CASSLGGTKSNQPQHF
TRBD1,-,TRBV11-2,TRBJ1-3,TGTGCCCAGGCAGGGGGGGGAAACACCATATATTTT,CAQAGGGNTIYF
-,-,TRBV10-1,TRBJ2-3,TGCGCCAGCAGTGACTCCGGGGTGGATACGCAGTATTTT,CASSDSGVDTQYF
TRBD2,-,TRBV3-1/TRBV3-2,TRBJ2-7,TGTGCCAGCAGCCCAAGGGGCGGGGGGATCTACGAGCAGTACTTC,CASSPRGGGIYEQYF
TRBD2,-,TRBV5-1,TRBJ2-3,TGCGCCAGCAGACCGGGCGGGAGAGGCACAGATACGCAGTATTTT,CASRPGGRGTDTQYF
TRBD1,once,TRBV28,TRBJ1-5,TGTGCCAGCAGTTATACAGGGGTTATGAGCAATCAGCCCCAGCATTTT,CASSYTGVMSNQPQHF
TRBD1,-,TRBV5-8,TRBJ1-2,TGTGCCAGCAGCATCGGGACAGGGAGAACGCATGGCTACACCTTC,CASSIGTGRTHGYTF
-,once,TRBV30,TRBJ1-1,TGTGCCTGGAGTGTAGAGGCCCCGATGAACACTGAAGCTTTCTTT,CAWSVEAPMNTEAFF
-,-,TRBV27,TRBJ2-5,TGTGCCAGCAGTTTCCCCTCCGGGACCCAGTACTTC,CASSFPSGTQYF
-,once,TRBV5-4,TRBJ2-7,TGTGCCAGCAGCTTGGGTGGGGTGAGTGAGCAGTACTTC,CASSLGGVSEQYF
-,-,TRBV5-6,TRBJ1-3,TGTGCCAGCAGCTTGACGGGGGTATCGGGAAACACCATATATTTT,CASSLTGVSGNTIYF
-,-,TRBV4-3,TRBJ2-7,TGCGCCAGCAGCCAAGAAGAGGGAGGCCCATACGAGCAGTACTTC,CASSQEEGGPYEQYF
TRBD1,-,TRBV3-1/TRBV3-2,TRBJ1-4,TGTGCCAGCAGCCCCTTCAGGGGGGTTAATGAAAAACTGTTTTTT,CASSPFRGVNEKLFF
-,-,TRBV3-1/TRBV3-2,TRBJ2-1,TGTGCCAGCAGCCTATCTGTCTACAATGAGCAGTTCTTC,CASSLSVYNEQFF
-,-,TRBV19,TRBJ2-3,TGTGCCAGTAGTCTAGGGTTCGTACCCACAGATACGCAGTATTTT,CASSLGFVPTDTQYF
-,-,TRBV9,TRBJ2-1,TGTGCCAGCAGCGTAGGCAGCTCCTACAATGAGCAGTTCTTC,CASSVGSSYNEQFF
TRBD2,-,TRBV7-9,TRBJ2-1,TGTGCCAGCAGTCTTAACCCTAGCGGGACCAATGAGCAGTTCTTC,CASSLNPSGTNEQFF
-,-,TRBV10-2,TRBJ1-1,TGCGCCAGCAGTTACCCTAACACTGAAGCTTTCTTT,CASSYPNTEAFF
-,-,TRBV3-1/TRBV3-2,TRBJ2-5,TGTGCCAGCAGCCAAGACGGTGGAGAGACCCAGTACTTC,CASSQDGGETQYF
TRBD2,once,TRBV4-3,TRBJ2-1,TGCGCCAGCAGCCTGCAGTCGGGAGGGCCGGATGAGCAGTTCTTC,CASSLQSGGPDEQFF
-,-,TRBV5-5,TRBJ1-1,TGTGCCAGCAGCTTCGGGATCGAAGCTTTCTTT,CASSFGIEAFF
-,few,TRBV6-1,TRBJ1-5,TGTGCCAGCAGTGAGGAGGCCGAACATCAGCCCCAGCATTTT,CASSEEAEHQPQHF
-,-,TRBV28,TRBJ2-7,TGTGCCAGCAGCGATCTATACGAGCAGTACTTC,CASSDLYEQYF
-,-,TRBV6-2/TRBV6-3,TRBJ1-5,TGTGCCAGCAGTTACAAGGCCAGGGGCCGTGATCAGCCCCAGCATTTT,CASSYKARGRDQPQHF
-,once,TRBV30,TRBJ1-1,TGTGCCTGGTCCGACCAGCCGAACACTGAAGCTTTCTTT,CAWSDQPNTEAFF